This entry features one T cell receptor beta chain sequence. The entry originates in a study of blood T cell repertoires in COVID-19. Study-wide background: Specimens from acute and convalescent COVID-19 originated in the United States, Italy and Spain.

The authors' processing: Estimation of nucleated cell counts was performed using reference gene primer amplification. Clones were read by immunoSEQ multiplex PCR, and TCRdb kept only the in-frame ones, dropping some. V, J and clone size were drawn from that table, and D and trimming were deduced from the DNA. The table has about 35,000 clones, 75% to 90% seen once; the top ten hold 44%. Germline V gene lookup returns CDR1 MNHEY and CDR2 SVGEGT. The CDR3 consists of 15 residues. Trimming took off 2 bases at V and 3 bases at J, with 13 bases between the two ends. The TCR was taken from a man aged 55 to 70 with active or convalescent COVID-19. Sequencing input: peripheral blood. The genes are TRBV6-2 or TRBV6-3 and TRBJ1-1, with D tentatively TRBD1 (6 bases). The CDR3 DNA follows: TGTGCCAGCAGTTACCGGCGGGGGGCGGACACTGAAGCTTTCTTT. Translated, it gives CASSYRRGADTEAFF.